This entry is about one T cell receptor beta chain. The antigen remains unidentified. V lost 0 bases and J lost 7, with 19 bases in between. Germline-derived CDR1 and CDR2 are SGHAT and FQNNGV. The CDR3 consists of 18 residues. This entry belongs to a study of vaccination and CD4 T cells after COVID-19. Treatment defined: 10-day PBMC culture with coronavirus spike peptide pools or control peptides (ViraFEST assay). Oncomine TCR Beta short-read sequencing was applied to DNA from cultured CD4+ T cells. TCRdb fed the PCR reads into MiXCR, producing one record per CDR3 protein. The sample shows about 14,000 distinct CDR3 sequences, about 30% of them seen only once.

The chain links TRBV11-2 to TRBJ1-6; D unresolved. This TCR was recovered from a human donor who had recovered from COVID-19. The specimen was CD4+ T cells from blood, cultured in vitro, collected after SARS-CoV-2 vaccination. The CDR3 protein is CASSLEILEGAGNSPLHF. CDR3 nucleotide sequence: TGTGCCAGCAGCTTAGAGATATTAGAAGGCGCTGGCAATTCACCCCTCCACTTT.